This T cell receptor delta chain originates from a study of gamma-delta T cells after stem cell transplantation. This CDR3 has 16 amino acids. Trimming removed 2 bases from V and 1 base from J; junction bases left unmatched: 11. Germline values: CDR1 TVYSNPD, CDR2 GDNSRS (reference sequence). This clone is medium-sized. TCRdb reanalysed the RT-PCR reads with CATT. The table has around 2,000 delta-chain clones, roughly 24% seen once; the top ten hold around 25%. The chain employs TRDV3 and TRDJ1; 9 bases align to TRDD3. The receptor comes from a human donor. It is not recorded whose cells these are; they may come from a transplant donor. Sequenced material: gamma-delta T cells. The CDR3 sequence is CAFGRWGIEGTDKLIF. The CDR3 bases are TGTGCCTTTGGACGGTGGGGGATAGAGGGCACCGATAAACTCATCTTT.